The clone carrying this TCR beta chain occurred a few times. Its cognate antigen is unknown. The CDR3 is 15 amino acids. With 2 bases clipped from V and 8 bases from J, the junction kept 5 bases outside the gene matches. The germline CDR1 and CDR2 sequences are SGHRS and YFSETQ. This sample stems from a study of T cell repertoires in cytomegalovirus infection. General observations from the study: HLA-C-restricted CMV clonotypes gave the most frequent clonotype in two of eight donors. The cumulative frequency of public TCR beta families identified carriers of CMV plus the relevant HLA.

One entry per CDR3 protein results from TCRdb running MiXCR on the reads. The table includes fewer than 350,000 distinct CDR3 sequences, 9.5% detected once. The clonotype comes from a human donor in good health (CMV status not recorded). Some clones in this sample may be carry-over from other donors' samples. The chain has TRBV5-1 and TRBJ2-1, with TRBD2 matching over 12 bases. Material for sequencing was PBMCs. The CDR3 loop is CASSLTSGGPYEQFF. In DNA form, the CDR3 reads TGCGCCAGCAGCTTAACTAGCGGGGGGCCCTATGAGCAGTTCTTC.